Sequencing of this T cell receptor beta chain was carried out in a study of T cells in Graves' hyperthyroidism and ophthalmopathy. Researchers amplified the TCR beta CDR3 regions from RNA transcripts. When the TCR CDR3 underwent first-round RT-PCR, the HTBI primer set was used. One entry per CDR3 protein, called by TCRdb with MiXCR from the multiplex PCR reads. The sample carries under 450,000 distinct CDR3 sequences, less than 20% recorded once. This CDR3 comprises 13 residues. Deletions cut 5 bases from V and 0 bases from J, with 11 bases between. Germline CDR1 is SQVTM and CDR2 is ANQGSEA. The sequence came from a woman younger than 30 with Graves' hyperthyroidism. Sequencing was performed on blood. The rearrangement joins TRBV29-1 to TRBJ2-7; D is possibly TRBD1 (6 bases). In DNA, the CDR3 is TGCAGCGTTCTCTCGGACAGCTCCTACGAGCAGTACTTC. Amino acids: CSVLSDSSYEQYF.